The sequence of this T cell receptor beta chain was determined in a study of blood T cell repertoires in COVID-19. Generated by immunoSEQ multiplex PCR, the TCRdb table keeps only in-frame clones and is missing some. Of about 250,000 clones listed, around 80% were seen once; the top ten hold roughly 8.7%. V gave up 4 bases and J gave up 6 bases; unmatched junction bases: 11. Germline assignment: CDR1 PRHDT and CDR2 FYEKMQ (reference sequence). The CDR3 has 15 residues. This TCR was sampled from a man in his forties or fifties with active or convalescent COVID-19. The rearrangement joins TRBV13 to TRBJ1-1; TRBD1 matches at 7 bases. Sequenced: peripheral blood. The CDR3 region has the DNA TGTGCCAGCAGCTCATTGGGGGGACAGTTCCCTGAAGCTTTCTTT. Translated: CASSSLGGQFPEAFF.